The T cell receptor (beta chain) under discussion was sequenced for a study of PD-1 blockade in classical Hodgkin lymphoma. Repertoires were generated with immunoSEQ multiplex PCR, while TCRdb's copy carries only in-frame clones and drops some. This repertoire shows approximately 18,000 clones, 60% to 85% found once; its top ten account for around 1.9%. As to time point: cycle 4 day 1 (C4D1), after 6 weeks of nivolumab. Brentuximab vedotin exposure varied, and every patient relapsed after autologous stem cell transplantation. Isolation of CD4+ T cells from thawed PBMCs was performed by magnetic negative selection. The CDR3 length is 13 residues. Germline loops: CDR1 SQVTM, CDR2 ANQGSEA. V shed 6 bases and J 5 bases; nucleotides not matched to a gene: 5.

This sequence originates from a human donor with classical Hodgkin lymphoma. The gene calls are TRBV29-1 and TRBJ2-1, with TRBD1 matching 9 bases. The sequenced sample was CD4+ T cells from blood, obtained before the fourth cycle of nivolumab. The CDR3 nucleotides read TGCAGCGTGCCGGGACAGGGAAACAATGAGCAGTTCTTC. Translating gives CSVPGQGNNEQFF.